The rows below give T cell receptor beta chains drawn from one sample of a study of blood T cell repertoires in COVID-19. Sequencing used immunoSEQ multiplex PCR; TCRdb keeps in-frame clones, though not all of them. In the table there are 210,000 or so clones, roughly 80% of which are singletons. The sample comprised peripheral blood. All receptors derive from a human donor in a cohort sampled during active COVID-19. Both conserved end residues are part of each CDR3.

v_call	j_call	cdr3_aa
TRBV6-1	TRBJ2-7	CASSEWDTYEQYF
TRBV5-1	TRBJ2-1	CASSLALSGGEQFF
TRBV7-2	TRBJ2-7	CASSPYRGGAAYEQYF
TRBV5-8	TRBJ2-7	CASSPVVAGAYEQYF
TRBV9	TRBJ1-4	CASSVLDKPEKLFF
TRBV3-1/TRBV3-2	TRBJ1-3	CASSPPSGGTGNTIYF
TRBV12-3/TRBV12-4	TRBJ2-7	CASSGAAYEQYF
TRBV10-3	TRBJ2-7	CAISGRDEQYF
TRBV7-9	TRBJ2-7	CASSPPAGTLSYEQYF
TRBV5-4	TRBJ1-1	CASSLRETEAFF
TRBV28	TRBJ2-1	CASVRYNEQFF